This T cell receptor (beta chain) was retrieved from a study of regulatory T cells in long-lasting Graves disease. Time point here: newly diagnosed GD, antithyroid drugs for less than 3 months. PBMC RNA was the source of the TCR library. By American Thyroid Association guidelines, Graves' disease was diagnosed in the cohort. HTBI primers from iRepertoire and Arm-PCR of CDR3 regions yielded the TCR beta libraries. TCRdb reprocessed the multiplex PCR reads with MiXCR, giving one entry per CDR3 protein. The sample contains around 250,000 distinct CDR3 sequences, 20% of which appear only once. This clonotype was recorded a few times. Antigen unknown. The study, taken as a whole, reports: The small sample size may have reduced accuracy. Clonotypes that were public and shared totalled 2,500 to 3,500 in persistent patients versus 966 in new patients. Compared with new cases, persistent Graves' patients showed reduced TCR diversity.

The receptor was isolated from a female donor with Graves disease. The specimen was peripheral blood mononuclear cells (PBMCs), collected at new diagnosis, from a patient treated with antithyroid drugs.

The CDR3 loop reads CASSPGQNEKLFF. The CDR3 DNA sequence: TGTGCCAGCTCACCTGGACAAAATGAAAAACTGTTTTTT. V gene TRBV18 combines with J gene TRBJ1-4; weak D call: TRBD1 (5 bases). Trimming took 3 bases from V and 5 from J, leaving 7 bases between them. This CDR3 is 13 amino acids long. Germline CDR1 is KGHSH and CDR2 is LQKENI.